This T cell receptor (beta chain) was observed in a study of OX40 agonist ivuxolimab in advanced cancers. About the study as a whole: Ivuxolimab was an agonistic, fully human IgG2 monoclonal antibody directed against OX40 (CD134), a costimulatory receptor. Intravenous ivuxolimab was administered to patients every 2 weeks at six dose levels: 0.01, 0.1, 0.3, 1.5, 3 and 10 mg/kg. Of the 50 or so patients in dose escalation, around 19 had hepatocellular carcinoma, around 15 had melanoma, 9 had renal cell carcinoma and 9 had head and neck cancer. The dose-escalation cohort was approximately 83% male with a mean age of approximately 60 years, ranging from roughly 23 to 90. Prior anti-PD-1, anti-PD-L1 or anti-CTLA-4 therapy was permitted, and less than 45% of dose-escalation patients had received checkpoint inhibitors. Partial responses occurred in three dose-escalation patients, of whom one had hepatocellular carcinoma and two had cutaneous melanoma. Peripheral TCRbeta sequencing was intended to test whether TCR sequence diversity was altered and clonal T-cell expansion was caused by ivuxolimab. The paper describes the monotherapy dose-escalation part (N ≈ 52 patients) of the phase I trial of ivuxolimab. Results the study describes overall, beyond this receptor: The antigen specificity of the clonally expanded peripheral T cells was not determined. After ivuxolimab, expanded clones were on average more numerous among CD8+ T cells than among CD4+ T cells. In the 0.1-3.0 mg/kg groups, partial responders were among the patients with the lowest normalized peripheral clonal expansion, particularly in CD8+ T cells. Low levels of normalized T-cell clonal expansion were also shown by some nonresponding patients. At doses of 0.1 to 3.0 mg/kg, clonal expansion of both CD4+ and CD8+ blood T cells was observed from baseline to week 6.

The trial excluded patients who had a history of autoimmune disease or who were on systemic immunosuppression. Peripheral blood for TCR sequencing was collected from all dose cohorts at baseline, on cycle 4 day 1, and on cycle 7 day 1. Samples were obtained from an open-label, multicenter, first-in-human phase I dose-escalation trial of ivuxolimab. Adults with locally advanced or metastatic head and neck squamous cell, hepatocellular, melanoma or renal cell carcinoma were enrolled in the trial. Before TCR sequencing, CD4+ and CD8+ T cells were separately sorted from peripheral blood. For sequencing of the TCRbeta CDR3 region, genomic DNA was extracted from the sorted cells. The immunoSEQ Assay was used for sequencing of TCRbeta CDR3 regions. As stored in TCRdb, this immuneACCESS dataset retains in-frame rearrangements with V and J assigned. A fraction of the clones does not appear; measured against another copy, unresolved V genes explain less than half of the discrepancy, and the remainder lacks a known reason. The sample yields fewer than 45,000 clones; about 79% were counted once. The ten largest account for around a sixth of the sample.

With respect to this clone: The target of this receptor is not known. No qualities accompany the bases; no much larger clone lies one base away.

V loses 8 bases of germline sequence and J loses 0 bases, and the interval between the two ends is 17 bases. CDR1 is given as SNHLY and CDR2 as FYNNEI, both from the germline V gene. Including cysteine and phenylalanine, the CDR3 has 16 amino acids. Of all the DNA, just the CDR3 is kept, 48 bases in frame from base 1. The V gene is TRBV2 and the J gene is TRBJ1-5; no confident D gene assignment can be made. Sample: CD4+ or CD8+ T cells sorted from blood, taken in a trial of the OX40 agonist ivuxolimab. This receptor was taken from an adult with an advanced solid tumor such as melanoma, head and neck, liver or kidney cancer. The bases are TGTGCCAGCCTGGAAAACAGTCCAGATAGCAATCAGCCCCAGCATTTT. Its protein product is CASLENSPDSNQPQHF.